The T cell receptor beta chain under discussion was sequenced for a study of control samples from healthy donors and cancer patients. Sequencing was performed with immunoSEQ multiplex PCR; in TCRdb, only in-frame clones are kept and a portion is missing. The data hold about 96,000 clones, with approximately 93% observed a single time. From germline, CDR1 is LGHDT and CDR2 YNNKEL (reference sequence). V lost 4 bases and J 0 bases, leaving 16 bases between the germline ends. The CDR3 totals 17 residues. The sequence came from a young man in good health. V is TRBV3-1 (or the pseudogene TRBV3-2) and J is TRBJ1-5; TRBD1 is a possible D gene (5 bases). Sequenced: blood. For the CDR3, the DNA is TGTGCCAGCAGCCCGAGACAGCTCGTTTATAGCAATCAGCCCCAGCATTTT. As protein: CASSPRQLVYSNQPQHF.